The 30 T cell receptor beta chains listed next were all sequenced from one sample in a study of blood T cell repertoires in COVID-19. The protocol was immunoSEQ multiplex PCR, while the TCRdb copy is restricted to in-frame clones and leaves out a portion. The repertoire holds 80,000 to 90,000 clones, with roughly four fifths as singletons. Sample: peripheral blood. The origin of the receptors is a woman of 80 years or more with acute or convalescent COVID-19.

The chain has TRBV19 and TRBJ1-5; 8 bases fit TRBD1. V gave up 9 bases and J gave up 6 bases; unmatched junction bases: 13. The CDR3 spans 15 residues. Germline CDR1 is LNHDA and CDR2 is SQIVND (reference sequence). CDR3 protein: CASIAGGLLSQPQHF. For the CDR3, the DNA is TGTGCCAGCATAGCAGGGGGCTTACTCAGTCAGCCCCAGCATTTT.

The chain is built from TRBV5-1 and TRBJ2-1; 7 bases agree with TRBD2. This CDR3 contains 16 residues. V shed 0 bases, J shed 8 bases, and the junction held 11 bases outside the gene matches. In germline, CDR1 is SGHRS, CDR2 YFSETQ. The CDR3 DNA reads as TGCGCCAGCAGCTTGGGGCGGACTAGAGCGGGCGATGAGCAGTTCTTC. Translating it yields CASSLGRTRAGDEQFF.

This clone came up once. This chain uses TRBV5-1 with TRBJ2-2; 7 nucleotides align to TRBD2. CDR1 is SGHRS and CDR2 is YFSETQ in the germline V gene. The CDR3 is made up of 16 amino acids. V was pared by 1 base and J by 7 bases, with 10 bases of the junction left unmatched. In nucleotides, the CDR3 is TGCGCCAGCAGCTTGTCCACCTCTTCGGGAGGCGGGGAGCTGTTTTTT. It translates to CASSLSTSSGGGELFF.

The chain combines TRBV5-1 with TRBJ2-2, with 14 bases matching TRBD2. The CDR3 totals 16 residues. The V gene end was trimmed by 5 bases and the J gene end by 4 bases; junction bases not matched to a gene: 4. Germline CDR1 and CDR2: SGHRS and YFSETQ. The CDR3 is CASRTGTSGGTGELFF. For the CDR3, the DNA is TGCGCCAGCAGAACCGGGACTAGCGGGGGCACCGGGGAGCTGTTTTTT.

The chain couples TRBV5-8 to TRBJ2-5; 8 nucleotides match TRBD2. Germline assignment: CDR1 SGHTS and CDR2 YDEGEE. CDR3 length: 14 residues. V gave up 4 bases and J gave up 5 bases; unmatched junction bases: 7. The CDR3 DNA reads as TGTGCCAGCAGCCCCCGGGGGGGGCTGGAGACCCAGTACTTC. Its translation: CASSPRGGLETQYF.

CDR3 in DNA: TGCGCCAGCAGCTTGTCCGGGACTAGCGGCAATGAGCAGTTCTTC. Its translation: CASSLSGTSGNEQFF. The gene calls are TRBV5-1 and TRBJ2-1, with TRBD2 matching 11 bases. CDR3 length: 15 residues. Germline CDR1 is SGHRS and CDR2 is YFSETQ. Trimming at V came to 1 base and at J to 6 bases, leaving 3 bases not matched to a gene.

The chain has TRBV28 and TRBJ1-4; 9 bases align to TRBD1. The J segment lost 4 bases and the V segment lost 5 bases, leaving 5 bases of the junction unmatched. Germline V gene sequence: CDR1 MDHEN, CDR2 SYDVKM. This CDR3 region has 15 residues. The CDR3 spells CASSLPTGGNEKLFF. The CDR3 DNA reads TGTGCCAGCAGTCTACCGACAGGGGGTAATGAAAAACTGTTTTTT.

The V and J genes are TRBV25-1 and TRBJ2-3; no firm D call. The CDR3 runs to 13 residues. Germline CDR1 MGHDK, CDR2 SYGVNS. Trimming removed 7 bases at V and 6 bases at J, with 14 bases between. The CDR3 DNA sequence: TGTGCCAGCAACCATCTGTCCGCGGATACGCAGTATTTT. This gives the protein CASNHLSADTQYF.

The chain joins TRBV6-6 to TRBJ2-1; 11 nucleotides match TRBD2. This CDR3 is 18 amino acids long. CDR1 and CDR2 (germline): MNHNY, SVGAGI (reference sequence). V shed 5 bases and J 2 bases; nucleotides not matched to a gene: 11. The CDR3 here is CASSPHPGTSGTYNEQFF. The DNA for the CDR3 is TGTGCCAGCAGTCCACATCCAGGGACTAGCGGAACCTACAATGAGCAGTTCTTC.

V gene TRBV2 combines with J gene TRBJ2-2; no firm D call. V shed 6 bases and J shed 0 bases, with 8 bases lying between them. Germline assignment: CDR1 SNHLY and CDR2 FYNNEI. This CDR3 region has 14 residues. The CDR3 nucleotides read TGTGCCAGCAGCTTTATTCCGAACACCGGGGAGCTGTTTTTT. Translation gives CASSFIPNTGELFF.

CDR3 DNA: TGTGCCAGCAGCTTAGACTTAGGACAGGGAGAGACCCAGTACTTC. Protein: CASSLDLGQGETQYF. V and J are TRBV11-2 and TRBJ2-5; TRBD1 aligns across 8 bases. The length of the CDR3 is 15 residues. With V trimmed by 0 bases and J by 4 bases, 4 bases remained unmatched. The germline V gene has CDR1 SGHAT and CDR2 FQNNGV.

The chain recombines TRBV28 with TRBJ1-6; TRBD1 matches at 7 bases. Germline trimming cut 4 bases from V and 9 bases from J; bases unmatched to any gene: 6. The CDR3 extends over 14 amino acids. CDR1 is MDHEN and CDR2 is SYDVKM in the germline V gene. The CDR3 region is CASSSGQVRSPLHF. In DNA, the CDR3 is TGTGCCAGCAGTTCTGGACAGGTCCGTTCACCCCTCCACTTT. Combining the CDR3 with reference TRBV28 and TRBJ1-6 gives the whole variable domain DVKVTQSSRYLVKRTGEKVFLECVQDMDHENMFWYRQDPGLGLRLIYFSYDVKMKEKGDIPEGYSVSREKKERFSLILESASTNQTSMYLCASSSGQVRSPLHFGNGTRLTVT.

The V and J genes are TRBV3-1 (or the pseudogene TRBV3-2) and TRBJ1-6, with D perhaps matching TRBD1 (6 bases). This CDR3 has 15 residues. V gave up 2 bases and J gave up 4 bases, with 9 bases separating them. In germline, CDR1 is LGHDT, CDR2 YNNKEL (reference sequence). CDR3 bases: TGTGCCAGCAGCCAACCACAGGGTTATAATTCACCCCTCCACTTT. Protein sequence: CASSQPQGYNSPLHF.

CDR3 bases: TGTGCCAGCACGAGCGGGGGGCAAAGCTACGAGCAGTACTTC. This sequence encodes CASTSGGQSYEQYF. The V gene is TRBV25-1, the J gene TRBJ2-7, with TRBD2 identical over 9 bases. V dropped 7 bases and J dropped 3; count of bases not matched to a gene: 7. This CDR3 has 14 residues. CDR1 and CDR2 (germline): MGHDK, SYGVNS.

V is TRBV2 and J is TRBJ1-2; TRBD1 matches 9 bases. Germline CDR1 reads SNHLY; CDR2 reads FYNNEI. This CDR3 comprises 14 residues. V lost 7 bases and J lost 3; bases outside the gene matches: 6. CDR3 sequence reads: CASNGQGIYYGYTF. As DNA, the CDR3 is TGTGCCAGCAATGGACAGGGGATTTACTATGGCTACACCTTC.

J is TRBJ2-1 and V is TRBV28; 12 bases map to TRBD2. CDR3 length: 16 amino acids. The germline CDR1 and CDR2 sequences are MDHEN and SYDVKM. Unmatched junction bases numbered 4, after V lost 4 bases and J lost 3 bases. The chain's CDR3 is CASSSGLAGHYNEQFF. The CDR3, as DNA: TGTGCCAGCAGTTCGGGACTAGCGGGCCACTACAATGAGCAGTTCTTC.

The J gene is TRBJ1-5, the V gene TRBV10-1; TRBD1 is a possible D gene (5 bases). Germline CDR1 WNHNN, CDR2 SYGVQD (reference sequence). V lost 6 bases to trimming and J lost 0 bases, with 9 bases between them. The CDR3 spans 14 residues. CDR3 protein: CASSQGNSNQPQHF. CDR3 coding DNA: TGCGCCAGCAGCCAGGGAAATAGCAATCAGCCCCAGCATTTT.

This clone was counted only a few times. Other DNA sequences from this sample encode an identical CDR3 as well. The rearrangement uses TRBV18 and TRBJ1-1, with D unresolved. CDR3 size: 14 residues. Trimming took off 3 bases at V and 1 base at J, with 9 bases between the two ends. Germline values: CDR1 KGHSH, CDR2 LQKENI. The CDR3 is CASSPSPGNTEAFF. As DNA, the CDR3 is TGTGCCAGCTCACCGAGCCCAGGGAACACTGAAGCTTTCTTT.

V gene TRBV11-3 combines with J gene TRBJ1-1, with D maybe TRBD1 (5 bases). This CDR3 contains 13 residues. Germline V lookup: CDR1 SGHNT, CDR2 YENEEA. V lost 5 bases to trimming and J lost 4 bases, with 11 bases between them. DNA of the CDR3: TGTGCCAGCAGCCCAGGGTACTCCACTGAAGCTTTCTTT. Encoded protein: CASSPGYSTEAFF.

The chain couples TRBV28 to TRBJ2-5; a possible D gene is TRBD1 (7 bases). V shed 7 bases and J shed 1 base, with 13 bases lying between them. Germline CDR1 reads MDHEN; CDR2 reads SYDVKM. This CDR3 is built from 14 residues. The CDR3 DNA follows: TGTGCCAGCACCTCAGGGGGGCTCCAAGAGACCCAGTACTTC. It encodes CASTSGGLQETQYF.

The V and J genes are TRBV2 and TRBJ1-1; 9 positions agree with TRBD1. Germline V CDR1 and CDR2: SNHLY, FYNNEI. Trimming cost V 8 bases and J 2 bases; bases outside gene matches: 6. This CDR3 has 14 amino acids. The CDR3 nucleotides read TGTGCCAGCGGACAGGGGAAAAGAAACACTGAAGCTTTCTTT. It codes for CASGQGKRNTEAFF.

This chain connects TRBV4-2 to TRBJ1-6; the D gene is possibly TRBD1 (5 bases). This CDR3 has 14 residues. Germline values: CDR1 LGHNA, CDR2 YNFKEQ. Trimming took off 4 bases at V and 9 bases at J, with 13 bases between the two ends. The CDR3 DNA sequence: TGTGCCAGCAGCCCTGGAGGAGGGGTTTCACCCCTCCACTTT. This codes for CASSPGGGVSPLHF.

The chain links TRBV24-1 to TRBJ1-5, with a tentative D call TRBD1 (6 bases). The V and J ends lost 4 bases and 5 bases respectively, with 26 bases between them. The V gene's germline CDR1 is KGHDR and CDR2 SFDVKD. This CDR3 spans 19 amino acids. The CDR3 sequence: CATSDSRTVGGNRDQPQHF. Here the CDR3 DNA reads TGTGCCACCAGTGACTCTAGGACAGTGGGGGGGAATCGGGATCAGCCCCAGCATTTT.

V and J are TRBV3-1 (or the pseudogene TRBV3-2) and TRBJ2-1; 11 bases map to TRBD2. The germline V gene has CDR1 LGHDT and CDR2 YNNKEL (reference sequence). The CDR3 loop spans 17 amino acids. V shed 1 base and J 3 bases; nucleotides not matched to a gene: 5. The CDR3 DNA sequence: TGTGCCAGCAGCCAAGTTAAAGGGACTAGCGGCTACAATGAGCAGTTCTTC. Its translation is CASSQVKGTSGYNEQFF.

The V call is TRBV5-1, the J call TRBJ1-5, with 7 bases matching TRBD1. The CDR3 has 19 residues. The ends lost 3 bases at V and 4 bases at J; junction bases unmatched: 19. Germline V CDR1 and CDR2: SGHRS, YFSETQ. This CDR3 reads CASSCRGIFTPGTNQPQHF. CDR3 in DNA: TGCGCCAGCAGCTGCAGGGGGATATTCACCCCGGGGACTAATCAGCCCCAGCATTTT.

The chain carries TRBV5-4 and TRBJ2-5; TRBD2 matches at 8 bases. The germline V gene encodes CDR1 SGHNT and CDR2 YYREEE (reference sequence). CDR3 length equals 13 residues. The V and J ends lost 0 bases and 11 bases, in that order; junction bases with no gene match: 6. CDR3 residues: CASSLDVSSGQYF. The DNA for the CDR3 is TGTGCCAGCAGCTTGGACGTTTCTAGCGGGCAGTACTTC.

This chain uses TRBV27 with TRBJ2-7, with unresolved D. The CDR3 loop spans 15 amino acids. Germline CDR1 and CDR2: MNHEY and SMNVEV (reference sequence). Trimming removed 0 bases at V and 3 bases at J, with 12 bases between. CDR3 in DNA: TGTGCCAGCAGTTTATCAAGAGGATCCGACTACGAGCAGTACTTC. This sequence encodes CASSLSRGSDYEQYF.

The chain joins TRBV5-4 to TRBJ2-2; TRBD2 matches 12 bases. Germline CDR1 and CDR2: SGHNT and YYREEE (reference sequence). The length of the CDR3 is 16 residues. The V segment lost 3 bases and the J segment 5 bases; nucleotides outside the gene matches: 5. The CDR3 protein is CASSSGLAGKTGELFF. CDR3 coding DNA: TGTGCCAGCAGCTCAGGACTAGCGGGAAAGACCGGGGAGCTGTTTTTT.

This chain connects TRBV7-2 to TRBJ1-1; possibly TRBD1 for D (6 bases). The V gene lost 2 bases and the J gene lost 6 bases, with 10 bases spanning the gap. The CDR3 is made up of 13 amino acids. CDR1 and CDR2 from the germline V gene are SGHTA and FQGNSA. The CDR3: CASSLNRDAEAFF. For the CDR3, the DNA is TGTGCCAGCAGCTTAAACAGGGATGCTGAAGCTTTCTTT.

This clone has just one count. The chain has TRBV23-1 and TRBJ2-7; TRBD2 might be the D (7 bases). TRBV23-1 is given ORF status, its function remaining uncertain. The ends were cut back, 7 bases at V and 1 base at J, with 17 bases in the middle. This CDR3 spans 15 amino acids. The DNA for the CDR3 is TGCGCCAGCACCGAGGGGGGGGGCGTATCCTACGAGCAGTACTTC. This translates into CASTEGGGVSYEQYF.